This T cell receptor (beta chain) was identified during a study of blood T cell repertoires in COVID-19. Study-wide background: Sites in the United States, Italy and Spain provided acute and convalescent COVID-19 samples.

Trimming removed 1 base at V and 1 base at J, with 8 bases between. The CDR3 length is 14 residues. Germline V gene sequence: CDR1 LGHDT, CDR2 YNNKEL (reference sequence). Original analysis: Reference gene primers were amplified, and this amplification served to estimate nucleated cell counts. Libraries were prepared by immunoSEQ multiplex PCR; TCRdb keeps only in-frame clonotypes and omits some of them. D and trimming were read from the DNA, whereas the V and J calls and clone size are those reported in that table. In the table there are 67,000 or so clones, 70% to 85% of which are singletons. The sequence was collected from a woman in her sixties or seventies with acute or convalescent COVID-19. The V and J genes are TRBV3-1 (or the pseudogene TRBV3-2) and TRBJ2-7, with D perhaps matching TRBD2 (5 bases). Sequencing used peripheral blood. The CDR3 DNA follows: TGTGCCAGCAGCCAAGGCCCGGGGTCCTACGAGCAGTACTTC. This encodes CASSQGPGSYEQYF.